Shown below are 20 T cell receptor beta chains from a single sample sequenced in a study of blood T cell repertoires in COVID-19. The repertoire was sequenced with immunoSEQ multiplex PCR; TCRdb's copy has only in-frame clones and lacks some. The sample consists of around 140,000 clones, about 86% of them appearing once. Sequenced: PBMCs or T cells enriched from blood (not recorded which). The receptors originated from a man aged 40-50 years with acute COVID-19.

The chain uses TRBV7-9 and TRBJ2-2, with D perhaps matching TRBD2 (5 bases). The CDR3 totals 16 residues. CDR1 SEHNR and CDR2 FQNEAQ come from the germline V gene (reference sequence). Deletions cut 6 bases from V and 1 base from J, with 15 bases between. The CDR3 DNA is TGTGCCAGCAGGAGCGGAGGAGGCGGGAACACCGGGGAGCTGTTTTTT. Protein sequence: CASRSGGGGNTGELFF.

The chain has TRBV7-6 and TRBJ2-1, with TRBD2 matching over 7 bases. CDR3 size: 14 residues. The germline V gene has CDR1 SGHVS and CDR2 FNYEAQ. V trimming: 0 bases; J trimming: 8 bases; junction bases outside the gene matches: 4. CDR3 region: CASSLAGGPDEQFF. DNA for the CDR3: TGTGCCAGCAGCTTAGCGGGAGGGCCGGATGAGCAGTTCTTC.

The chain has TRBV5-1 and TRBJ1-4; TRBD1 matches 10 bases. Trimming cost V 4 bases and J 8 bases; bases outside gene matches: 8. CDR3 size: 15 residues. Germline V gene sequence: CDR1 SGHRS, CDR2 YFSETQ. In DNA, the CDR3 is TGCGCCAGCAGCCCGAGACAGGGGGCGGGAGAAAAACTGTTTTTT. Its protein is CASSPRQGAGEKLFF.

The V call is TRBV19, the J call TRBJ2-7; a weak D match, TRBD1 (5 bases). The germline CDR1 and CDR2 sequences are LNHDA and SQIVND (reference sequence). The V end was cut by 1 base, the J end by 0 bases, with 10 bases between. The CDR3 spans 15 residues. The CDR3 protein is CASSIASTDSYEQYF. The CDR3 DNA is TGTGCCAGTAGTATAGCTTCGACAGACTCCTACGAGCAGTACTTC.

CDR3 sequence reads: CASSVTGNYGYTF. CDR3 DNA sequence: TGTGCCAGTAGCGTGACGGGGAACTATGGCTACACCTTC. The genes are TRBV19 and TRBJ1-2; D ambiguous. There are 13 residues in the CDR3. With 6 bases removed from V and 2 bases from J, the gap between germline ends came to 10 bases. Germline values: CDR1 LNHDA, CDR2 SQIVND (reference sequence).

V and J are TRBV25-1 and TRBJ2-3, with D maybe TRBD1 (6 bases). The CDR3 has 14 amino acids. V lost 4 bases, J lost 3 bases, and 11 bases lay in between. Germline V gene sequence: CDR1 MGHDK, CDR2 SYGVNS. The CDR3 coding sequence is TGTGCCAGCAGTGCCGCGGACAGAACAGATACGCAGTATTTT. This encodes CASSAADRTDTQYF.

This clone was observed a single time. The rearrangement uses TRBV6-5 and TRBJ2-7; D gene ambiguous. CDR3 length: 13 residues. CDR1 is MNHEY, CDR2 SVGAGI, per germline. V was clipped by 0 bases and J by 4 bases, with 7 bases between them. CDR3 loop: CASSYSGSYEQYF. In DNA, the CDR3 is TGTGCCAGCAGTTACTCGGGCAGTTACGAGCAGTACTTC.

This clone was recorded a few times. CDR3 sequence: CASSQEMGGVWYGYTF. CDR3 DNA: TGCGCCAGCAGCCAAGAAATGGGAGGGGTATGGTATGGCTACACCTTC. The rearrangement links TRBV4-1 to TRBJ1-2; TRBD1 might be the D (5 bases). This CDR3 has 16 amino acids. Germline V lookup: CDR1 MGHRA, CDR2 YSYEKL. V gave up 0 bases and J gave up 5 bases, with 16 bases separating them.

The count of this clone is one. CDR3 sequence reads: CASSQDPPDSSNSPLHF. In DNA, the CDR3 is TGTGCCAGCAGCCAAGACCCACCGGACAGTTCAAATTCACCCCTCCACTTT. V gene TRBV4-2 combines with J gene TRBJ1-6; D may be TRBD1 (6 bases). This CDR3 comprises 17 residues. The germline V and J ends were trimmed by 0 bases and 7 bases, with 16 bases remaining between them. CDR1 LGHNA and CDR2 YNFKEQ come from the germline V gene.

V is TRBV5-1 and J is TRBJ1-6, with a weak D call TRBD1 (5 bases). Between the trimmed V and J ends, which lost 5 bases and 7 bases, there was a span of 19 bases. This CDR3 region has 16 residues. In germline, CDR1 is SGHRS, CDR2 YFSETQ. This CDR3 is CASRGSGTLVNSPLHF. CDR3 nucleotides: TGCGCCAGCAGAGGCAGCGGGACGTTAGTAAATTCACCCCTCCACTTT.

The chain combines TRBV15 with TRBJ2-1; 14 bases align to TRBD2. Losses at the gene ends were 0 bases for V and 10 bases for J; bases not matched to a gene: 5. The germline gives CDR1 LNHNV, CDR2 YYDKDF (reference sequence). The CDR3 is made up of 16 amino acids. The CDR3 sequence is CATSRDRGTSGREQFF. The CDR3 DNA reads TGTGCCACCAGCAGAGATCGGGGGACTAGCGGGAGAGAGCAGTTCTTC.

The chain links TRBV2 to TRBJ1-1; 9 bases match TRBD1. J lost 4 bases, V lost 7 bases, and 4 bases had no gene match. The CDR3 runs 13 residues. The germline gives CDR1 SNHLY, CDR2 FYNNEI. The CDR3 region is CASIDRGFTEAFF. The CDR3, as DNA: TGTGCCAGCATCGACAGGGGGTTCACTGAAGCTTTCTTT.

The chain carries TRBV7-9 and TRBJ1-2; 9 positions match TRBD1. The CDR3 consists of 15 residues. The germline V gene has CDR1 SEHNR and CDR2 FQNEAQ (reference sequence). V lost 5 bases and J lost 5; bases outside the gene matches: 9. The CDR3 nucleotides read TGTGCCAGCAGCCAGGGACAGGGTGGGATTTATGGCTACACCTTC. Protein: CASSQGQGGIYGYTF.

This chain uses TRBV11-3 with TRBJ2-3, with D perhaps matching TRBD1 (6 bases). V was clipped by 1 base and J by 2 bases, with 13 bases between them. The CDR3 spans 16 residues. Germline values: CDR1 SGHNT, CDR2 YENEEA. The CDR3 DNA reads as TGTGCCAGCAGCTTAGGGATACAGGGTTCCACAGATACGCAGTATTTT. Encoded protein: CASSLGIQGSTDTQYF. The full variable domain, its missing parts supplied by reference TRBV11-3 and TRBJ2-3, is EAGVVQSPRYKIIEKKQPVAFWCNPISGHNTLYWYLQNLGQGPELLIRYENEEAVDDSQLPKDRFSAERLKGVDSTLKIQPAELGDSAVYLCASSLGIQGSTDTQYFGPGTRLTVL.

The chain couples TRBV23-1 to TRBJ2-7, with D perhaps TRBD2 (5 bases). Being an ORF, TRBV23-1 has a function that is uncertain. This CDR3 is built from 16 residues. Between the trimmed V and J ends, which lost 1 base and 2 bases, there was a span of 15 bases. The CDR3 spells CASSQLRERATYEQYF. The DNA for the CDR3 is TGCGCCAGCAGTCAATTGAGGGAAAGGGCCACCTACGAGCAGTACTTC.

This clone has just one count. V gene TRBV6-6 combines with J gene TRBJ2-1, with D unclear. The CDR3 is made up of 15 amino acids. V lost 6 bases, J lost 0 bases, and 12 bases lay in between. Per germline, CDR1 MNHNY and CDR2 SVGAGI (reference sequence). CDR3 protein: CASRPTTLSYNEQFF. CDR3 nucleotide sequence: TGTGCCAGCAGACCTACTACCCTCTCCTACAATGAGCAGTTCTTC.

CDR3 sequence reads: CASSQTSGGAGTDTQYF. The CDR3 nucleotides read TGTGCCAGCAGCCAGACTAGCGGGGGGGCCGGGACAGATACGCAGTATTTT. This chain connects TRBV3-1 (or the pseudogene TRBV3-2) to TRBJ2-3; 14 bases are a match to TRBD2. With 3 bases clipped from V and 3 bases from J, the junction kept 5 bases outside the gene matches. The germline gives CDR1 LGHDT, CDR2 YNNKEL (reference sequence). The CDR3 is made up of 17 amino acids.

The chain joins TRBV5-6 to TRBJ1-1; tentative D call: TRBD1 (5 bases). The V end lost 1 base, the J end lost 1 base, and 11 bases lay between the germline ends. The CDR3 has 15 amino acids. From germline, CDR1 is SGHDT and CDR2 YYEEEE. The CDR3 reads CASSLSPGKNTEAFF. DNA of the CDR3: TGTGCCAGCAGCTTGTCTCCAGGGAAGAACACTGAAGCTTTCTTT. Drawing the rest from reference TRBV5-6 and TRBJ1-1, the complete variable domain is DAGVTQSPTHLIKTRGQQVTLRCSPKSGHDTVSWYQQALGQGPQFIFQYYEEEERQRGNFPDRFSGHQFPNYSSELNVNALLLGDSALYLCASSLSPGKNTEAFFGQGTRLTVV.

This chain joins TRBV6-1 and TRBJ1-5, with 7 bases aligning to TRBD1. The germline V gene has CDR1 MNHNS and CDR2 SASEGT. The CDR3 consists of 15 residues. J was trimmed by 7 bases and V by 2 bases; bases with no gene match: 8. The CDR3 here is CASSESTGVGQPQHF. DNA for the CDR3: TGTGCCAGCAGTGAATCAACAGGGGTAGGCCAGCCCCAGCATTTT.

The chain links TRBV6-1 to TRBJ1-5; D is possibly TRBD1 (6 bases). Trimming shortened V by 3 bases and J by 0 bases, and 21 bases separated the two germline ends. This CDR3 is built from 19 residues. Per germline, CDR1 MNHNS and CDR2 SASEGT. The DNA for the CDR3 is TGTGCCAGCAGTGAGGGACACATGACAGTCTTTGATAGCAATCAGCCCCAGCATTTT. This codes for CASSEGHMTVFDSNQPQHF.